What follows are 23 T cell receptor beta chains derived from one specimen sequenced in a study of T cell responses to AZD1222 COVID-19 vaccine. The repertoire was sequenced with immunoSEQ multiplex PCR; TCRdb's copy has only in-frame clones and lacks some. The table records fewer than 150,000 clones, roughly 84% of them present only once. The specimen comprised peripheral blood, sampled 28 days after the second AZD1222 dose. These receptors came from an adult who received the AZD1222 COVID-19 vaccine.

The rearrangement links TRBV3-1 (or the pseudogene TRBV3-2) to TRBJ1-3, with TRBD1 as a possible D gene (5 bases). Trimming removed 6 bases at V and 1 base at J, with 13 bases between. Germline V gene lookup returns CDR1 LGHDT and CDR2 YNNKEL (reference sequence). The CDR3 contains 15 residues. The CDR3, as DNA: TGTGCCAGCAGGCCGGGACGGAGTTCTGGAAACACCATATATTTT. It codes for CASRPGRSSGNTIYF.

This clone was observed a single time. The CDR3 loop is CASRRWSQRINSPLHF. CDR3 DNA: TGTGCCAGCAGGAGGTGGTCCCAGAGAATTAATTCACCCCTCCACTTT. This chain uses TRBV7-9 with TRBJ1-6; D unclear. CDR1 and CDR2 (germline): SEHNR, FQNEAQ (reference sequence). V was shortened by 6 bases and J by 6 bases, with 18 bases between the two germline ends. The CDR3 is 16 amino acids.

This sequence joins TRBV6-6 and TRBJ1-2; the D is unclear. Trimming cost V 4 bases and J 4 bases, with 13 bases left between them. Germline V gene lookup returns CDR1 MNHNY and CDR2 SVGAGI (reference sequence). This CDR3 spans 14 amino acids. The CDR3 sequence is CASSSQSGGYGYTF. The DNA of the CDR3 is TGTGCCAGCAGTTCCCAGTCCGGTGGCTATGGCTACACCTTC.

This chain links TRBV5-5 with TRBJ2-7, with D tentatively TRBD1 (5 bases). Between the trimmed V and J ends, which lost 3 bases and 3 bases, there was a span of 19 bases. CDR3 length equals 16 residues. The germline CDR1 and CDR2 sequences are SGHKS and YYEKEE (reference sequence). CDR3 residues: CASSWDQGIYLYEQYF. The CDR3 DNA reads as TGTGCCAGCAGCTGGGATCAGGGTATTTATCTCTACGAGCAGTACTTC.

The chain couples TRBV24-1 to TRBJ1-1, with D tentatively TRBD1 (6 bases). The CDR3 runs 14 residues. Germline V gene lookup returns CDR1 KGHDR and CDR2 SFDVKD. The V end was cut by 5 bases, the J end by 6 bases, with 15 bases between. CDR3 sequence (DNA): TGTGCCACCAGTGTCGCGGACAGTCCGGCTGAAGCTTTCTTT. It codes for CATSVADSPAEAFF.

CDR3 coding DNA: TGTGCCAGCAGTTTACTGGGTTTCGGTGGAAACACCATATATTTT. Residues: CASSLLGFGGNTIYF. The chain joins TRBV27 to TRBJ1-3, with no clear D. The CDR3 is 15 amino acids. Germline assignment: CDR1 MNHEY and CDR2 SMNVEV (reference sequence). V was cut by 2 bases and J by 3 bases, with 11 bases left in between.

This rearrangement joins TRBV29-1 to TRBJ1-5; D is ambiguous. V gave up 4 bases and J gave up 0 bases, with 10 bases separating them. The CDR3 has 14 residues. Germline CDR1 SQVTM, CDR2 ANQGSEA. The CDR3 region has the DNA TGCAGCGTTGTAGTGACGGATAGCAATCAGCCCCAGCATTTT. Translating it yields CSVVVTDSNQPQHF.

The chain has TRBV11-2 and TRBJ1-1; D remains ambiguous. The CDR3 has 12 residues. V lost 5 bases and J 9 bases, leaving 13 bases between the germline ends. CDR1 and CDR2 (germline): SGHAT, FQNNGV. As DNA, the CDR3 is TGTGCCAGCAGCCTAGGGAGGCGTCAAGCTTTCTTT. Protein sequence: CASSLGRRQAFF. Complete variable domain (other parts from reference TRBV11-2 and TRBJ1-1): EAGVAQSPRYKIIEKRQSVAFWCNPISGHATLYWYQQILGQGPKLLIQFQNNGVVDDSQLPKDRFSAERLKGVDSTLKIQPAKLEDSAVYLCASSLGRRQAFFGQGTRLTVV.

This clone was recorded only once. The chain has TRBV5-4 and TRBJ2-7; 9 bases map to TRBD1. This CDR3 comprises 13 residues. V lost 2 bases, J lost 4 bases, and 1 base stayed unmatched. Germline lookup yields CDR1 SGHNT and CDR2 YYREEE (reference sequence). CDR3 nucleotide sequence: TGTGCCAGCAGCTTAGACAGGGGGTACGAGCAGTACTTC. Protein: CASSLDRGYEQYF.

This chain joins TRBV7-6 and TRBJ1-2; 8 bases map to TRBD1. The CDR3 sequence is 16 residues long. V was pared by 4 bases and J by 11 bases, with 18 bases of the junction left unmatched. Germline CDR1 is SGHVS and CDR2 is FNYEAQ. In DNA form, the CDR3 reads TGTGCCAGCAGCTCCGGTAGGGGGACAGGCCCGGGTGGTTACACCTTC. It yields the protein CASSSGRGTGPGGYTF.

Turning to this clone: This sample also contains other DNA sequences that code for the same CDR3. This chain connects TRBV5-1 to TRBJ1-1; TRBD1 matches 8 bases. In germline, CDR1 is SGHRS, CDR2 YFSETQ. After removal of 1 base from V and 5 bases from J, the junction contained 1 base not matched to a gene. This CDR3 is built from 13 residues. Written as DNA, the CDR3 is TGCGCCAGCAGCTTGACAGGGGGGACTGAAGCTTTCTTT. Amino acid sequence: CASSLTGGTEAFF. Variable domain in full (rest from reference TRBV5-1 and TRBJ1-1): KAGVTQTPRYLIKTRGQQVTLSCSPISGHRSVSWYQQTPGQGLQFLFEYFSETQRNKGNFPGRFSGRQFSNSRSEMNVSTLELGDSALYLCASSLTGGTEAFFGQGTRLTVV.

This chain links TRBV6-6 with TRBJ1-2; the D is unclear. Germline V lookup: CDR1 MNHNY, CDR2 SVGAGI (reference sequence). V was shortened by 4 bases and J by 2 bases, with 8 bases between the two germline ends. CDR3 size: 13 residues. CDR3 protein: CASSWVGNYGYTF. Written as DNA, the CDR3 is TGTGCCAGCAGTTGGGTCGGCAACTATGGCTACACCTTC.

This chain links TRBV7-2 with TRBJ2-1; no firm D call. Trimming cost V 6 bases and J 0 bases, with 12 bases left between them. Germline V gene lookup returns CDR1 SGHTA and CDR2 FQGNSA. This CDR3 spans 15 amino acids. The CDR3 is CASSSDVSSYNEQFF. In nucleotides, the CDR3 is TGTGCCAGCAGTTCCGACGTGAGCTCCTACAATGAGCAGTTCTTC.

The rearrangement links TRBV10-1 to TRBJ2-2, with no clear D. The ends were cut back, 8 bases at V and 6 bases at J, with 13 bases in the middle. Germline CDR1 and CDR2: WNHNN and SYGVQD (reference sequence). The CDR3 runs 13 residues. The CDR3 loop is CASQRTLPGELFF. The CDR3 region has the DNA TGCGCCAGCCAACGAACCCTGCCCGGGGAGCTGTTTTTT.

V is TRBV2 and J is TRBJ2-2; perhaps D is TRBD1 or TRBD2 (5 bases each). Germline assignment: CDR1 SNHLY and CDR2 FYNNEI. The CDR3 is 13 residues long. The CDR3 sequence is CASDSANTGELFF. DNA for the CDR3: TGTGCTAGCGACAGCGCGAACACCGGGGAGCTGTTTTTT.

The chain has TRBV6-1 and TRBJ2-1; D unclear. Between the trimmed V and J ends, which lost 3 bases and 6 bases, there was a span of 21 bases. Germline lookup yields CDR1 MNHNS and CDR2 SASEGT. The CDR3 sequence is 17 residues long. The CDR3 reads CASSEHLDTPSTNEQFF. CDR3 DNA sequence: TGTGCCAGCAGTGAGCATTTAGACACCCCGTCCACCAATGAGCAGTTCTTC.

There are a few counts of this clone. Additional DNA sequences in this sample encode the identical CDR3. V usage is TRBV19 and J usage is TRBJ1-2; D ambiguous. The CDR3 runs 14 residues. The V gene's germline CDR1 is LNHDA and CDR2 SQIVND (reference sequence). V lost 3 bases to trimming and J lost 2 bases, with 10 bases between them. DNA for the CDR3: TGTGCCAGTAGTATCTCTCCAGTCAACTATGGCTACACCTTC. This sequence encodes CASSISPVNYGYTF.

The CDR3 nucleotides read TGTGCCTGGAGTGTAAACACGGACACCTTTAACTATGGCTACACCTTC. It yields the protein CAWSVNTDTFNYGYTF. This chain connects TRBV30 to TRBJ1-2; D is perhaps TRBD1 (5 bases). This CDR3 spans 16 amino acids. Germline CDR1 and CDR2: GTSNPN and SVGIG (reference sequence). The V end lost 0 bases, the J end lost 1 base, and 15 bases lay between the germline ends.

V gene TRBV3-1 (or the pseudogene TRBV3-2) combines with J gene TRBJ1-2; no reliable D call. Germline CDR1 is LGHDT and CDR2 is YNNKEL (reference sequence). V lost 2 bases and J 4 bases, leaving 17 bases between the germline ends. The CDR3 consists of 16 residues. The CDR3, as DNA: TGTGCCAGCAGCCAATTTCTGGCTGGCTTAGCCTATGGCTACACCTTC. Encoded protein: CASSQFLAGLAYGYTF.

The V gene is TRBV7-9, the J gene TRBJ2-7, with 10 bases aligning to TRBD2. This CDR3 has 19 amino acids. The trim removed 3 bases at V and 2 bases at J, leaving 16 bases unmatched. Germline V gives CDR1 SEHNR, CDR2 FQNEAQ (reference sequence). CDR3 coding DNA: TGTGCCAGCAGCTTCCTGGGGAGGGATCTAGCGGGAGCCGCCTACGAGCAGTACTTC. Amino acids: CASSFLGRDLAGAAYEQYF.

This rearrangement joins TRBV6-5 to TRBJ1-4; D possibly corresponds to TRBD1 (5 bases). CDR1 is MNHEY, CDR2 SVGAGI, per germline. Trimming cost V 2 bases and J 3 bases, with 10 bases left between them. The CDR3 loop spans 15 amino acids. CDR3 bases: TGTGCCAGCAGTTACACCACAGGCGCTAATGAAAAACTGTTTTTT. Protein sequence: CASSYTTGANEKLFF.

CDR3 sequence: CASSQIMAGDLFYEQYF. The CDR3 DNA follows: TGTGCCAGCAGCCAAATTATGGCGGGAGATTTGTTCTACGAGCAGTACTTC. V usage is TRBV3-1 (or the pseudogene TRBV3-2) and J usage is TRBJ2-7; 7 bases are a match to TRBD2. This CDR3 has 17 amino acids. Trimming removed 2 bases from V and 3 bases from J; junction bases left unmatched: 13. Germline V gene data show CDR1 as LGHDT and CDR2 as YNNKEL (reference sequence).

The sample holds many counts of this clone. The chain couples TRBV10-3 to TRBJ2-7, with 8 bases that match TRBD1. Unmatched junction bases numbered 4, after V lost 2 bases and J lost 4 bases. CDR1 and CDR2 (germline): ENHRY, SYGVKD. The CDR3 length is 14 residues. The CDR3 sequence: CAISEGQGSYEQYF. The DNA for the CDR3 is TGTGCCATCAGTGAGGGACAGGGTTCGTACGAGCAGTACTTC.